This T cell receptor beta chain was documented in a study of regulatory T cells in long-lasting Graves disease. Whole-study results and caveats: Between persistent patients, about 2,700 public clonotypes were shared, exceeding the approximately 940 shared between new patients. Patients with persistent Graves' had lower TCR diversity than newly diagnosed patients.

Comments on this clonotype: What it binds is not known.

Time point of the sample: newly diagnosed GD, antithyroid drugs for less than 3 months. The TCR library was made from RNA that had been extracted from PBMCs in TRIzol. The J segment lost 4 bases and the V segment lost 4 bases, leaving 12 bases of the junction unmatched. Germline CDR1 is LGHNA and CDR2 is YNFKEQ. This CDR3 has 16 residues. The authors built TCR beta libraries using iRepertoire HTBI primers and Arm-PCR of CDR3 regions. TCRdb re-called the multiplex PCR reads through MiXCR, storing one row per CDR3 protein. The sample carries hundreds of thousands of distinct CDR3 sequences, about 15% recorded once. The sample was also reused in another study, on T cells in Graves' hyperthyroidism and ophthalmopathy. Per that study: Carried out on the TCR CDR3, a first-round RT-PCR used the HTBI primer set.

The clonotype comes from a man between 18 and 35 years old with Graves disease. The J gene is TRBJ1-2, the V gene TRBV4-2; 7 bases align to TRBD1. The material was peripheral blood mononuclear cells (PBMCs), obtained at new diagnosis, from a patient treated with antithyroid drugs. The CDR3 protein is CASSPPRGDGFYGYTF. Written as DNA, the CDR3 is TGTGCCAGCAGCCCACCCAGGGGGGACGGCTTCTATGGCTACACCTTC.